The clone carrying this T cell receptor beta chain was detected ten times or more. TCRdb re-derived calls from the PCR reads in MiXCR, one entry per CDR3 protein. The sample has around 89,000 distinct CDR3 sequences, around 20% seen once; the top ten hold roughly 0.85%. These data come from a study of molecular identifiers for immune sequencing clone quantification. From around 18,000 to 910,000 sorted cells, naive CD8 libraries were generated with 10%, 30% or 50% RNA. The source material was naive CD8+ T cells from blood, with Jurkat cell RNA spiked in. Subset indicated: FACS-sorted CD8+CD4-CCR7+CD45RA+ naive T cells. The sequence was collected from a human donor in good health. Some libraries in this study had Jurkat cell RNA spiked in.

For the CDR3, the DNA is TGTGCCAGTAGTCCTCGGGACGAAGATACGCAGTATTTT. Protein product: CASSPRDEDTQYF. This chain connects TRBV19 to TRBJ2-3; D possibly matches TRBD1 or TRBD2 (5 bases each). Germline lookup yields CDR1 LNHDA and CDR2 SQIVND (reference sequence). Trimming took off 5 bases at V and 5 bases at J, with 11 bases between the two ends. The CDR3 is 13 residues long.